This TCR beta chain was recovered during a study of T cells in Graves' hyperthyroidism and ophthalmopathy. A remark on this clonotype: This may stem from a read error, because a much larger clone lies one nucleotide away.

CDR1 and CDR2 (germline): KGHDR, SFDVKD. This CDR3 region has 16 residues. Amplification targeted TCR beta CDR3 regions from RNA transcripts. The HTBI primer set was used in a first-round RT-PCR of the TCR CDR3. Via MiXCR, TCRdb re-called the multiplex PCR reads, giving one row per CDR3 protein. The sample yields hundreds of thousands of distinct CDR3 sequences, about 16% seen once. The sequencing sample was made of blood. This TCR was sampled from a woman aged 25 to 39 with Graves' hyperthyroidism. The V and J genes are TRBV24-1 and TRBJ2-3; TRBD2 is a possible D gene (6 bases). This CDR3 reads CATSDAALTSTDMQYF. CDR3 DNA: TGTGCCACCAGTGACGCAGCATTAACTAGCACAGATATGCAGTATTTT.